This T cell receptor beta chain originates from a study of response to subunit inactivated influenza vaccine. One entry per CDR3 protein, called by TCRdb with MiXCR from the RT-PCR reads. The sample consists of around 580,000 distinct CDR3 sequences, roughly 12% of them appearing once. CDR1 DFQATT and CDR2 SNEGSKA come from the germline V gene (reference sequence). The CDR3 is made up of 17 amino acids. Losses at the gene ends were 1 base for V and 0 bases for J; bases not matched to a gene: 9. This clonotype was observed at least ten times. Its antigen is as yet unknown. Study-wide findings and caveats: The authors offered the suggestion that each seasonal influenza vaccination recruits few new T cells.

The specimen was PBMCs from blood, collected on the day of vaccination. The V gene is TRBV20-1, the J gene TRBJ2-3; 8 nucleotides match TRBD2. The clonotype originates from a middle-aged man who received an inactivated influenza vaccine. DNA of the CDR3: TGCAGTGCTAGAGCCGCCTCGGCTAGCGGGAGCACAGATACGCAGTATTTT. Its protein is CSARAASASGSTDTQYF.